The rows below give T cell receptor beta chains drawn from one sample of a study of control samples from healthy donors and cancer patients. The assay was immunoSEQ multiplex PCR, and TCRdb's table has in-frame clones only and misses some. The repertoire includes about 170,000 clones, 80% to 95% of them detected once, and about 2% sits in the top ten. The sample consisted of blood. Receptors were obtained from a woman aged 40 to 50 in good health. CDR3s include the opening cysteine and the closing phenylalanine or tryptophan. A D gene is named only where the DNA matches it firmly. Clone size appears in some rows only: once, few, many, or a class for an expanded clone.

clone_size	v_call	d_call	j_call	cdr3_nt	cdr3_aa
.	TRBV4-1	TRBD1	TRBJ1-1	TGCGCCACCAGTAGACAGGGGTTGAGTGAAGCTTTCTTT	CATSRQGLSEAFF
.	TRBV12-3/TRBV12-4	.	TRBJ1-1	TGTGCCAGCACCGGGGCCTACGGAACTGAAGCTTTCTTT	CASTGAYGTEAFF
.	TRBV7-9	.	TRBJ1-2	TGTGCCAGCAGCTTAGCTATGGGGACCTATGGCTACACCTTC	CASSLAMGTYGYTF
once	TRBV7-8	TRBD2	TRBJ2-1	TGTGCCAGCAGCCTGAGCGGGGGCGAGCAGTTCTTC	CASSLSGGEQFF
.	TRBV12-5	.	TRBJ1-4	TGTGCTAGTGGTTTCGTGACAACTAATGAAAAACTGTTTTTT	CASGFVTTNEKLFF
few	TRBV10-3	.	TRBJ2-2	TGTGCCATCAGTGAGCCGGGACACTACACCGGGGAGCTGTTTTTT	CAISEPGHYTGELFF
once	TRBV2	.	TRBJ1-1	TGTGCCAGCAGTTCAGGATACGAAGCTTTCTTT	CASSSGYEAFF
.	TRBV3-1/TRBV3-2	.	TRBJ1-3	TGTGCCAGCAGCCAAACCGGGGACATTACTGGAAACACCATATATTTT	CASSQTGDITGNTIYF
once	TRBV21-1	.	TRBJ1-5	TGTGCCAGCAGCCTCTGGACAGGGAGAGGCAATCAGCCCCAGCATTTT	CASSLWTGRGNQPQHF
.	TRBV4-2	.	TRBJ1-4	TGTGCCAGCAGCCCCACTCGACAGTCAACTAATGAAAAACTGTTTTTT	CASSPTRQSTNEKLFF
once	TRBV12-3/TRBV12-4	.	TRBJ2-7	TGTGCCAGCAGTCCGGACAGCTCCTACGAGCAGTACTTC	CASSPDSSYEQYF
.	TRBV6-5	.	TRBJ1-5	TGTGCCAGCAGTTCAGGGGTCCAGCCCCAGCATTTT	CASSSGVQPQHF
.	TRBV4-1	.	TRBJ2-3	TGCGCCAGCAGTCCCAGCCCGGCAGACACGCAGTATTTT	CASSPSPADTQYF
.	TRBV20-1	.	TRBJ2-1	TGCAGTGCTAGTTATTTGGTGGACTCCGATGAGCAGTTCTTC	CSASYLVDSDEQFF